This T cell receptor beta chain was profiled in a study of T cell changes during pregnancy in multiple sclerosis. Trimming removed 5 bases from V and 6 bases from J, with 7 bases in between. Germline-derived CDR1 and CDR2 are SGHTA and FQGNSA. The CDR3 contains 11 residues. The protocol was immunoSEQ multiplex PCR, while the TCRdb copy is restricted to in-frame clones and leaves out a portion. The data show approximately 61,000 clones, around 90% seen once. This receptor was obtained from a female donor in good health, enrolled as a control in a pregnancy study. This rearrangement joins TRBV7-2 to TRBJ1-1; the D gene is possibly TRBD1 (6 bases). Sequences were derived from peripheral blood, sampled in the first trimester of pregnancy. The CDR3 bases are TGTGCCAGCAGCCAGGGGCCTGAAGCTTTCTTT. Translated: CASSQGPEAFF.